Listed here is a single T cell receptor (beta chain). The antigen is undetermined. These data belong to a study of beta chain features in type 1 diabetes. About the research overall: Healthy donors and patients had similar age, gender and cell yields. Study conclusions and caveats: Moderate but significant shortening of TCRB CDR3s was recorded in all four CD4+ subsets from Type 1 diabetes patients. Possibly, sequencing cDNA over-represented cells that had high TCR expression levels. Diminished insertions and augmented deletions at VDJ junctions characterized type 1 diabetes patients.

cDNA synthesis used the whole RNA isolate, giving expressed TCRB sequences. Clones were sequenced by immunoSEQ multiplex PCR, and TCRdb holds only the in-frame ones, with some missing. The sample contains 600,000 or so clones, around 11% of which appear only once. V shed 1 base and J shed 9 bases, with 16 bases lying between them. This CDR3 spans 15 amino acids. Germline values: CDR1 GTSNPN, CDR2 SVGIG (reference sequence). Sorted cells reached over 98% purity in every population. The TCR was taken from a young man with type 1 diabetes. The chain has TRBV30 and TRBJ1-6, with D perhaps TRBD1 (5 bases). Sequencing was carried out using naive CD4+ T cells from blood. In nucleotides, the CDR3 is TGTGCCTGGAGTGCCGGGGGGAGTGTCGGTTCACCCCTCCACTTT. Translating it yields CAWSAGGSVGSPLHF.